Below are 20 T cell receptor beta chains sequenced from a single sample in a study of cytomegalovirus exposure and HLA in healthy donors. PCR involved 60 Vbeta and 13 Jbeta primers. Clones were sequenced by immunoSEQ multiplex PCR, and TCRdb holds only the in-frame ones, with some missing. The sample holds 60,000 to 75,000 clones, roughly nine tenths seen once. Sequenced input: PBMCs. The receptor set was obtained from a woman in her 30s in good health and CMV-seropositive.

This clone was observed once. V usage is TRBV2 and J usage is TRBJ1-2, with D unresolved. Germline assignment: CDR1 SNHLY and CDR2 FYNNEI. The CDR3 loop spans 14 amino acids. Trimming stripped 6 bases from V and 8 bases from J, with 19 bases between. The DNA for the CDR3 is TGTGCCAGCAGGGAGGGCCGAGGCGCGTGGGGCTACACCTTC. Its protein is CASREGRGAWGYTF.

The V call is TRBV25-1, the J call TRBJ2-1; D might be TRBD1 (5 bases). This CDR3 has 14 amino acids. The V end lost 2 bases, the J end lost 8 bases, and 13 bases lay between the germline ends. The germline V gene encodes CDR1 MGHDK and CDR2 SYGVNS. The CDR3 coding sequence is TGTGCCAGCAGTGAAGGTAGCTGGGGCTATGAGCAGTTCTTC. Its protein product is CASSEGSWGYEQFF.

This chain uses TRBV5-4 with TRBJ2-3; D may be TRBD2 (6 bases). The CDR3 extends over 16 amino acids. The V gene lost 2 bases and the J gene lost 3 bases, with 16 bases spanning the gap. CDR1 and CDR2 (germline): SGHNT, YYREEE (reference sequence). The CDR3 loop is CASSFRRGLYTDTQYF. The CDR3, as DNA: TGTGCCAGCAGCTTTCGCCGGGGGTTGTATACAGATACGCAGTATTTT.

J is TRBJ2-3 and V is TRBV7-9; 9 bases match TRBD2. The J segment lost 2 bases and the V segment lost 5 bases, leaving 17 bases of the junction unmatched. Germline V gene data show CDR1 as SEHNR and CDR2 as FQNEAQ (reference sequence). The CDR3 has 19 residues. DNA of the CDR3: TGTGCCAGCAGCCCCCCGCCAGCTAAGGCTAGCGGGGACACAGATACGCAGTATTTT. Amino acid sequence: CASSPPPAKASGDTDTQYF.

The chain employs TRBV4-1 and TRBJ2-5; 7 nucleotides match TRBD2. Germline V lookup: CDR1 MGHRA, CDR2 YSYEKL. The CDR3 has 15 amino acids. Trimming took 1 base from V and 5 from J; bases not matched to a gene: 7. The CDR3 spells CASSQVAGVGETQYF. The CDR3 bases are TGCGCCAGCAGCCAAGTGGCGGGAGTGGGGGAGACCCAGTACTTC.

A single count supports this clone. V is TRBV5-1 and J is TRBJ1-1, with 7 bases aligning to TRBD1. The CDR3 covers 14 residues. V dropped 3 bases and J dropped 6; count of bases not matched to a gene: 8. Germline V gene sequence: CDR1 SGHRS, CDR2 YFSETQ. The DNA of the CDR3 is TGCGCCAGCAGCTCCACCTCAGACAGGGCTGAAGCTTTCTTT. This translates into CASSSTSDRAEAFF.

The CDR3 sequence is CASSSQTVYEQYF. CDR3 in DNA: TGTGCCAGCAGTTCCCAGACTGTATACGAGCAGTACTTC. V is TRBV27 and J is TRBJ2-5, with D hard to call. The J call may be mistaken, given a closer DNA end match to TRBJ2-7. Germline V gives CDR1 MNHEY, CDR2 SMNVEV (reference sequence). The CDR3 covers 13 residues.

V gene TRBV27 combines with J gene TRBJ1-4, with 7 bases fitting TRBD1. V lost 3 bases to trimming and J lost 0 bases; unmatched junction nucleotides: 7. The CDR3 totals 17 residues. CDR1 MNHEY and CDR2 SMNVEV come from the germline V gene (reference sequence). The DNA for the CDR3 is TGTGCCAGCAGTTTGGGGACAGCGGAGGCAACTAATGAAAAACTGTTTTTT. This codes for CASSLGTAEATNEKLFF.

The chain employs TRBV30 and TRBJ2-3, with 8 bases identical to TRBD2. The CDR3 covers 16 residues. The J segment lost 2 bases and the V segment lost 0 bases, leaving 7 bases of the junction unmatched. Germline values: CDR1 GTSNPN, CDR2 SVGIG (reference sequence). The CDR3 sequence: CAWSVGGRTFTDTQYF. The CDR3 DNA sequence: TGTGCCTGGAGTGTGGGCGGGAGGACCTTCACAGATACGCAGTATTTT.

The rearrangement joins TRBV23-1 to TRBJ2-7, with 9 bases that match TRBD2. TRBV23-1 is identified as an open reading frame with a role that is uncertain. The CDR3 runs to 14 residues. Trimming at V came to 3 bases and at J to 5 bases, leaving 5 bases not matched to a gene. DNA of the CDR3: TGCGCCAGCAGTCACGAGCGGGAGGACGACGAGCAGTACTTC. This translates into CASSHEREDDEQYF.

DNA for the CDR3: TGTGCCAGCAGCGTACGGGGACTAGCGGGAGCTTACAATGAGCAGTTCTTC. The encoded protein is CASSVRGLAGAYNEQFF. The rearrangement joins TRBV7-9 to TRBJ2-1, with 14 positions matching TRBD2. Germline V gene sequence: CDR1 SEHNR, CDR2 FQNEAQ (reference sequence). Trimming took 5 bases from V and 4 from J; bases not matched to a gene: 7. The CDR3 sequence is 17 residues long.

The rearrangement joins TRBV25-1 to TRBJ2-7, with 10 bases that match TRBD1. Germline V gene data show CDR1 as MGHDK and CDR2 as SYGVNS. J gave up 5 bases and V 3 bases, and 7 bases lay outside the gene matches. The CDR3 extends over 15 amino acids. Here the CDR3 reads CASSEIGTGENEQYF. Written as DNA, the CDR3 is TGTGCCAGCAGTGAGATCGGGACAGGGGAAAACGAGCAGTACTTC.

The V and J genes are TRBV5-4 and TRBJ2-5; TRBD2 matches 7 bases. V lost 4 bases, J lost 4 bases, and 4 bases stayed unmatched. There are 13 residues in the CDR3. CDR1 is SGHNT and CDR2 is YYREEE in the germline V gene (reference sequence). Here the CDR3 reads CASSLGGRETQYF. The CDR3 bases are TGTGCCAGCAGCCTCGGGGGGAGAGAGACCCAGTACTTC.

The CDR3 sequence is CASSVGGTSDNEQFF. Written as DNA, the CDR3 is TGTGCCAGCAGCGTGGGCGGGACTAGCGATAATGAGCAGTTCTTC. The chain joins TRBV9 to TRBJ2-1, with 10 bases identical to TRBD2. CDR1 is SGDLS and CDR2 is YYNGEE in the germline V gene. CDR3 size: 15 residues. Trimming cost V 2 bases and J 7 bases; bases outside gene matches: 6.

The rearrangement links TRBV2 to TRBJ2-1; 9 bases are a match to TRBD2. Per the germline V gene, CDR1 is SNHLY and CDR2 is FYNNEI. The CDR3 totals 15 residues. Losses at the gene ends were 7 bases for V and 0 bases for J; bases not matched to a gene: 4. For the CDR3, the DNA is TGTGCCAGCAAACTTAGCGGGAGCTCCTACAATGAGCAGTTCTTC. Its translation: CASKLSGSSYNEQFF.

CDR3 loop: CASSPTQVAEKLFF. The CDR3 region has the DNA TGTGCCAGCAGTCCCACCCAGGTGGCGGAAAAACTGTTTTTT. V gene TRBV28 combines with J gene TRBJ1-4; D is ambiguous. The V gene's germline CDR1 is MDHEN and CDR2 SYDVKM. Trimming removed 5 bases from V and 8 bases from J, with 15 bases in between. The CDR3 has 14 residues. The full variable domain, its missing parts supplied by reference TRBV28 and TRBJ1-4, is DVKVTQSSRYLVKRTGEKVFLECVQDMDHENMFWYRQDPGLGLRLIYFSYDVKMKEKGDIPEGYSVSREKKERFSLILESASTNQTSMYLCASSPTQVAEKLFFGSGTQLSVL.

The rearrangement joins TRBV5-6 to TRBJ2-5; 7 bases are a match to TRBD2. V trimming: 4 bases; J trimming: 4 bases; junction bases outside the gene matches: 7. The CDR3 has 14 amino acids. The V gene's germline CDR1 is SGHDT and CDR2 YYEEEE. CDR3 in amino acids: CASSVISSGETQYF. The CDR3 bases are TGTGCCAGCAGCGTAATCTCTAGCGGAGAGACCCAGTACTTC. Full variable domain (outside the CDR3, taken from reference TRBV5-6 and TRBJ2-5): DAGVTQSPTHLIKTRGQQVTLRCSPKSGHDTVSWYQQALGQGPQFIFQYYEEEERQRGNFPDRFSGHQFPNYSSELNVNALLLGDSALYLCASSVISSGETQYFGPGTRLLVL.

The rearrangement joins TRBV7-9 to TRBJ2-7; D ambiguous. Germline V gene sequence: CDR1 SEHNR, CDR2 FQNEAQ (reference sequence). This CDR3 has 15 residues. V gave up 1 base and J gave up 2 bases, with 12 bases separating them. Here the CDR3 DNA reads TGTGCCAGCAGCTTAGTAAGTGACGGAGCCTACGAGCAGTACTTC. It is translated as CASSLVSDGAYEQYF.

This chain joins TRBV4-1 and TRBJ2-3, with a weak D call TRBD1 (6 bases). CDR1 and CDR2 (germline): MGHRA, YSYEKL. V was pared by 1 base and J by 2 bases, with 22 bases between. The CDR3 length is 19 residues. The chain's CDR3 is CASSQVSAWGLASTDTQYF. CDR3 nucleotide sequence: TGCGCCAGCAGCCAAGTATCCGCTTGGGGGCTAGCTTCCACAGATACGCAGTATTTT.

The chain links TRBV5-4 to TRBJ2-7; 9 nucleotides line up with TRBD2. CDR3 size: 14 residues. The V segment lost 1 base and the J segment 1 base; nucleotides outside the gene matches: 0. Germline values: CDR1 SGHNT, CDR2 YYREEE (reference sequence). The CDR3 sequence: CASSLTSGSYEQYF. In nucleotides, the CDR3 is TGTGCCAGCAGCTTGACTAGCGGGTCCTACGAGCAGTACTTC.